What follows are 4 T cell receptor beta chains derived from one specimen sequenced in a study of tumor and adjacent non-tumor tissue in lung cancer. TCRbeta libraries were built with three rounds of nested PCR, modified from ARM-PCR. MiXCR was run by TCRdb on the multiplex PCR reads, yielding one entry per CDR3 protein. The table lists around 120,000 distinct CDR3 sequences, 66% of them singletons, with around 13% in the top ten. RNA was extracted from bulk tissue without any cell sorting. Sequencing input: lung tumor tissue. These TCRs come from a man under 40 with non-small cell lung cancer.

Concerning this clonotype itself: A much larger clone lies a single base off, so this may be a read error. The chain is built from TRBV29-1 and TRBJ2-1; 8 bases match TRBD2. Looked up from germline, CDR1 is SQVTM and CDR2 is ANQGSEA. V dropped 8 bases and J dropped 10; count of bases not matched to a gene: 7. This CDR3 spans 11 amino acids. The CDR3 DNA reads TGCAGCAGTAGCGGGAATGGGGAGCAGTTCTTC. It codes for CSSSGNGEQFF.

As regards this clonotype: This may stem from a read error, because a much larger clone lies one nucleotide away. V and J are TRBV5-5 and TRBJ2-3; 7 bases agree with TRBD2. CDR3 length equals 15 residues. V trimming: 6 bases; J trimming: 4 bases; junction bases outside the gene matches: 11. Germline V gives CDR1 SGHKS, CDR2 YYEKEE (reference sequence). The CDR3 here is CASTFRRGCSDTQYF. DNA of the CDR3: TGTGCCAGCACCTTCCGGCGGGGGTGCTCAGATACGCAGTATTTT.

This clonotype was picked up many times. The chain employs TRBV20-1 and TRBJ2-7; possibly TRBD1 for D (6 bases). Germline CDR1 DFQATT, CDR2 SNEGSKA (reference sequence). The V end was cut by 5 bases, the J end by 4 bases, with 15 bases between. The CDR3 is 13 amino acids. The CDR3 DNA reads TGCAGTGCTGACACAGGGTCAGGATACGAGCAGTACTTC. Translating gives CSADTGSGYEQYF.

CDR3 amino acids: CASSPRQGTNTRKLFF. In nucleotides, the CDR3 is TGTGCCAGCAGCCCCCGACAGGGGACGAACACCCGGAAACTGTTTTTT. The genes are TRBV11-2 and TRBJ2-2; 8 nucleotides align to TRBD1. Germline CDR1 reads SGHAT; CDR2 reads FQNNGV. CDR3 length: 16 amino acids. V trimming: 5 bases; J trimming: 14 bases; junction bases outside the gene matches: 19.